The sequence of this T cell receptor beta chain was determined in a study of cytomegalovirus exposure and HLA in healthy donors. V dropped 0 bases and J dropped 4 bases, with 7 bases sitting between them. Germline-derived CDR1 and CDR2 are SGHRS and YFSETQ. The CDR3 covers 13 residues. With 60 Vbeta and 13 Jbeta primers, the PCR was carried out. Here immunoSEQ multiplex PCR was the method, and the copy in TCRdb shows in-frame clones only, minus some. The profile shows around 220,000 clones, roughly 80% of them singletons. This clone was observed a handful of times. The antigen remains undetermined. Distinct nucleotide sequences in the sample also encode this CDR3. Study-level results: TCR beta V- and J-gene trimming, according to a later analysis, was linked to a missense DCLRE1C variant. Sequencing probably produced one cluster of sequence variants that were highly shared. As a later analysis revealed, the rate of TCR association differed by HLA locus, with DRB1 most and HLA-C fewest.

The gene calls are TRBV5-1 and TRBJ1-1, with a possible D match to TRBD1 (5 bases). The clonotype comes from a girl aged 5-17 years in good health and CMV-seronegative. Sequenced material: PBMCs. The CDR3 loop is CASSLGGGTEAFF. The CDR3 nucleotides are TGCGCCAGCAGCTTGGGGGGGGGCACTGAAGCTTTCTTT.